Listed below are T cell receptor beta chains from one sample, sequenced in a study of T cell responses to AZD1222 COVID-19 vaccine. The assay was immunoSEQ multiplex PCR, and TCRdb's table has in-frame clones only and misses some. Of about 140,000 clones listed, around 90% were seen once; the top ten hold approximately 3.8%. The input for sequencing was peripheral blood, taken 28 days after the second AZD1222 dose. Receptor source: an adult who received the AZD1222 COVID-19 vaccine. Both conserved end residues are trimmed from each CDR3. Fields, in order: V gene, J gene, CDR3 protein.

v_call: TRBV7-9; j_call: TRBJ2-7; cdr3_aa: ASSYRAGDYEQY
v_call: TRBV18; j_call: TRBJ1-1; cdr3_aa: ASSHGGQEAF
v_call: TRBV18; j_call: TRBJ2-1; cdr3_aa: ASSPPRPTGSYNEQF
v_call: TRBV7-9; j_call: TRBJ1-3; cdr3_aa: ASVHSSGNTIY
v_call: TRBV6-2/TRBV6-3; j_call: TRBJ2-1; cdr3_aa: ASSYASVENEQF
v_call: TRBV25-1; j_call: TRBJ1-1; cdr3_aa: ASSEVGDTEAF
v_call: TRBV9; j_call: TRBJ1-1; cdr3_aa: ASSPDQFPGQGWTEAF
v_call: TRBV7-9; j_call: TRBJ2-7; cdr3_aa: ASSLGKLEQY
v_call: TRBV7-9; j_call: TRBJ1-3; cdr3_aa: ASSLEGNGNTIY
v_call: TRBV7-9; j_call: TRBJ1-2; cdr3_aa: ASSFGESPYGYT
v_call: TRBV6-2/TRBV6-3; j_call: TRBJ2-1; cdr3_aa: ASSLTRSGVDEQF
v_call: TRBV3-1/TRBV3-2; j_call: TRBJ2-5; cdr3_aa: ASSQGGGQETQY
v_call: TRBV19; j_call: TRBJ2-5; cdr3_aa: ASSIMLVGRGETQY
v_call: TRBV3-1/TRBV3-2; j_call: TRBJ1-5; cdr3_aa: ASSHGGSNQPQH
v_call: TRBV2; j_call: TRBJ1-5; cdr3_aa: ASSEDVPNKEGQPQH
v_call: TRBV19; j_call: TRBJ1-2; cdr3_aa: ASSASTGVGGYT
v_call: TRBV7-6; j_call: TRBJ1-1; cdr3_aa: ATGVGTEAF
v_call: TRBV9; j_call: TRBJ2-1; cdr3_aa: ASSQTSGSYNEQF
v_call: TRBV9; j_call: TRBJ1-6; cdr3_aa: ASSLGQDNSPLH
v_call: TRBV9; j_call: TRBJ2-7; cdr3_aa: ASSKEGSLYEQY
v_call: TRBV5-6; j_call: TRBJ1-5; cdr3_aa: ASSTTGTGDQPQH
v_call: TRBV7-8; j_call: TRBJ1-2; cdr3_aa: ASSLGVRVFYGYT
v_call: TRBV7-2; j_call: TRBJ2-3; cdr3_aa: ASSKGQSTDTQY
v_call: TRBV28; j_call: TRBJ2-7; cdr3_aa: ASRRQGSGGEQY
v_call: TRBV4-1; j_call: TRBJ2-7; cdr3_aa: ASSQDFGRIT
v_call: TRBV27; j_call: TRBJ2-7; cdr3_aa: ASSLGTRLYEQY
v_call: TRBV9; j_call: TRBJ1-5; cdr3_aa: ASSRGGSAGNQPQH
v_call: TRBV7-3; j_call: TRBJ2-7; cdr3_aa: ASSLNPADSSYEQY
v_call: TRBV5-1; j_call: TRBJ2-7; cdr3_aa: ASSLGGTSNGYEQY
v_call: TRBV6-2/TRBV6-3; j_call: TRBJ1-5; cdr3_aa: ASSTQGLINQPQH
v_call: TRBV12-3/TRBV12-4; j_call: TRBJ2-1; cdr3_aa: ASSLVLHNEQF
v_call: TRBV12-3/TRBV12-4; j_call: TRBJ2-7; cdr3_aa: ASTETGTYEQY
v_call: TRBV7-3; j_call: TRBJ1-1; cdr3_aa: ASSFKGENTEAF